This T cell receptor (beta chain) was recorded in a study of blood T cell repertoires in COVID-19 (dated by TCRdb to about 2020). In the study overall: Samples from collaborators originated in the United States, Italy and Spain and spanned both the acute and convalescent phases of COVID-19. The repertoires were made available in a free public database intended to serve as a resource for research on the immune response to SARS-CoV-2. The samples were drawn from two sources: the first 160 participants of the ongoing ImmuneRACE study, and 950 to 1,500 subjects contributed by 6 global collaborators. The dataset comprised deeply sampled blood TCRbeta repertoires from subjects exposed to, actively infected with, or recovered from COVID-19. Where available, HLA class I and class II types were obtained from metadata supplied by the sample provider rather than from assay-based typing. Nearly every sample came with metadata listing a de-identified subject ID, COVID-19 status, age in years and sex. The material from the prospective study consisted of cDNA or gDNA derived from T cells, B-cell-depleted T cells, or PBMCs.

In the prospective study, participants were 18 to 89 years old, resided in about two dozen geographic areas of the United States, and were enrolled through a virtual design. In the prospective study, cohorts were assigned on the basis of participant-reported clinical history obtained from a screening survey and a study questionnaire. Recovered participants in ImmuneRACE Cohort 3 were defined by two consecutive negative NP/OP PCR tests, clearance by a healthcare professional, or resolution of symptoms. Each participant in the prospective study had whole blood, serum and a nasopharyngeal or oropharyngeal swab collected by mobile phlebotomists. Prospective study participants could optionally give additional blood draws and questionnaires over an approximately 2-month period. Before DNA extraction, blood samples from the prospective study were shipped at room temperature or frozen. Regarding this clone: Its antigen is not yet known. The record has no base qualities; no much larger clone is one base away.

General findings and caveats noted by the study authors: How much clinical and demographic metadata was included differed by source and by participant, and the metadata was provided uncurated.

V has 0 bases trimmed and J has 9 bases trimmed; junction bases matching no gene number 5. Including the terminal cysteine and phenylalanine, the CDR3 comprises 16 residues. Only the CDR3 region is kept as DNA, spanning 48 bases read in frame from base 1. Reading the germline V gene gives CDR1 MNHEY and CDR2 SVGAGI. TCRbeta CDR3 regions were amplified from genomic DNA using the immunoSEQ Assay, a bias-controlled multiplex PCR. As for how the authors treated the data: Nucleated cell counts per sample were estimated from amplification of reference gene primers within the assay. Sequence reads were collapsed and filtered to measure the absolute abundance of every unique TCRbeta CDR3 rearrangement. Productive Simpson clonality was computed per sample as the square root of Simpson's diversity index over productive rearrangements. TCRdb limited this immuneACCESS table to in-frame rearrangements with V and J called. A share of clones is missing; checked studies link under half to unresolved V genes, and the rest is unexplained. V and J calls plus clone size are reproduced from that table; the DNA served to infer D and trimming. This sample gives over 200,000 clones in total; nearly 90% of them show up just once. Together, the top ten hold about a tenth of the sample.

Sequencing was carried out using PBMCs or T cells enriched from blood (not recorded which). The sequence links TRBV6-5 to TRBJ1-6; 10 central nucleotides agree with TRBD1. The clonotype comes from a young man who had recovered from COVID-19. The nucleotide sequence reads TGTGCCAGCAGTTACTCGCGGGACAGGGGTTTTTCACCCCTCCACTTT. The encoded protein is CASSYSRDRGFSPLHF.